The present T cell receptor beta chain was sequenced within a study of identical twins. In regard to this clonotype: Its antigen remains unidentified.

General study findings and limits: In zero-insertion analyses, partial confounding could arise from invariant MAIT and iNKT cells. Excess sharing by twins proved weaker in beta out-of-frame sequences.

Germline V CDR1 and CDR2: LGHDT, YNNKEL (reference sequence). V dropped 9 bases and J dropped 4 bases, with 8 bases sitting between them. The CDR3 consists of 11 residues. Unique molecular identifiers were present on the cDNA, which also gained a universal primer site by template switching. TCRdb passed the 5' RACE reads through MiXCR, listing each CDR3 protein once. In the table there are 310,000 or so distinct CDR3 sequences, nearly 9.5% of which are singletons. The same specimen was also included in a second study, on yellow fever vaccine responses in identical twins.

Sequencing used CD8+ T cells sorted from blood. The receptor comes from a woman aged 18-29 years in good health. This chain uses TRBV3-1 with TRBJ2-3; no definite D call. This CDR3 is CASGAPDTQYF. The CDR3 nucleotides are TGTGCCAGTGGTGCTCCAGATACGCAGTATTTT.